This passage covers 2 T cell receptor beta chains from one sample sequenced in a study of T cell responses to AZD1222 COVID-19 vaccine. Profiling relied on immunoSEQ multiplex PCR, and the TCRdb table lists in-frame clones only, not all of them. The sample consists of tens of thousands of clones, 81% of them appearing once. This specimen consisted of peripheral blood, obtained 28 days after the second AZD1222 dose. The source of these receptors is an adult who received the AZD1222 COVID-19 vaccine.

This clone has more than one count but fewer than ten. The V gene is TRBV3-1 (or the pseudogene TRBV3-2), the J gene TRBJ1-3; no firm D call. The ends were cut back, 4 bases at V and 3 bases at J, with 13 bases in the middle. This CDR3 comprises 15 residues. Germline V gives CDR1 LGHDT, CDR2 YNNKEL (reference sequence). CDR3 residues: CASSPSGVGGNTIYF. CDR3 DNA: TGTGCCAGCAGCCCCTCGGGAGTCGGTGGAAACACCATATATTTT.

The gene calls are TRBV28 and TRBJ2-5, with TRBD1 matching over 9 bases. This CDR3 region has 12 residues. CDR1 is MDHEN and CDR2 is SYDVKM in the germline V gene. The CDR3 bases are TGTGGGACAGGGGAAGTAGAAGAGACCCAGTACTTC. This codes for CGTGEVEETQYF.